The rows below give T cell receptor beta chains drawn from one sample of a study of regulatory T cells in long-lasting Graves disease. TCRdb used MiXCR to reprocess the multiplex PCR reads, holding one entry per CDR3 protein. The sample includes roughly 420,000 distinct CDR3 sequences, 12% to 15% of them seen just once. These data were also reused for a study on T cells in Graves' hyperthyroidism and ophthalmopathy.

The starting material was peripheral blood mononuclear cells (PBMCs), obtained at new diagnosis, from a patient treated with antithyroid drugs. These receptor sequences come from a woman in her fifties or sixties with Graves disease. The CDR3 runs from the conserved cysteine through the conserved F or W. The D gene is left open where the match is weak. Clone size is stated in some rows and not others, as once, few, many or a class when expanded.

TRBV7-2	TRBD2	TRBJ2-3	many	TGTGCCAGCACCCTAGCGGGAATTGGGACGACAGATACGCAGTATTTT	CASTLAGIGTTDTQYF
TRBV5-1	.	TRBJ2-5	.	TGCGCCAGCAGCTTGGACCCCCCAGGGGCAGGGGCGAGAGAGACCCAGTACTTC	CASSLDPPGAGARETQYF
TRBV6-4	TRBD2	TRBJ2-3	.	TGTGCCAGCAGTGCGGCCGTGCTAGCGGGAAGGTTTTTGGATACGCAGTATTTT	CASSAAVLAGRFLDTQYF
TRBV11-2	.	TRBJ1-1	few	TGTGCCAGCAGCTCCCGGGACGAGAGGCTACCTGAAGCTTTCTTT	CASSSRDERLPEAFF
TRBV6-1	.	TRBJ1-3	.	TGTGCCAGCAGTGAAGCAGGCAGGGCCGGAAACACCATATATTTT	CASSEAGRAGNTIYF
TRBV27	.	TRBJ2-1	many	TGTGCCAGCACTCCAGGGCGCGGGAATGGGGTAAACAATGAGCAGTTCTTC	CASTPGRGNGVNNEQFF
TRBV7-3	TRBD1	TRBJ2-3	many	TGTGCCAGCAGCCCCCAGACAGGGGGAGATACGCAGTATTTT	CASSPQTGGDTQYF
TRBV4-1	.	TRBJ2-1	.	TGCGCCAGCAGCCAAGATCTAAGAGGGCGTGAGCAGTTCTTC	CASSQDLRGREQFF
TRBV28	.	TRBJ2-1	many	TGTGCCAGCAGATCCGGGACATCATCCTACAATGAGCAGTTCTTC	CASRSGTSSYNEQFF
TRBV28	TRBD2	TRBJ2-5	.	TGTGCCAGCAGTACGACTAGCGGGGGGGAGACCCAGTACTTC	CASSTTSGGETQYF
TRBV7-9	.	TRBJ1-4	few	TGTGCCAGCAGCTTACAACAGGAGGAAAAACTGTTTTTT	CASSLQQEEKLFF